The next 30 T cell receptor beta chains were all read from a single sample in a study of early T cells in non-severe SARS-CoV-2 infection. TCRdb itself ran the 5' RACE reads through MiXCR, one entry per CDR3 protein. This table has around 19,000 distinct CDR3 sequences, around 4.8% appearing once. What was sequenced was whole blood. These receptors were obtained from an adult who was a healthcare worker with PCR-confirmed SARS-CoV-2 infection or an uninfected control (not recorded which).

Of note for this clonotype: A much bigger clone sits one base away, suggesting this may be a read error. The chain carries TRBV20-1 and TRBJ2-7; tentative D call: TRBD1 (5 bases). Germline CDR1 is DFQATT and CDR2 is SNEGSKA (reference sequence). Trimming shortened V by 1 base and J by 4 bases, and 11 bases separated the two germline ends. The CDR3 runs to 13 residues. The CDR3 loop is CSARGGREYEQYF. The CDR3 DNA reads as TGCAGTGCTAGAGGGGGCAGGGAATACGAGCAGTACTTC.

In its sample, this clonotype was seen many times. The chain couples TRBV5-1 to TRBJ2-7, with 9 nucleotides matching TRBD1. Germline V CDR1 and CDR2: SGHRS, YFSETQ. With 3 bases clipped from V and 6 bases from J, the junction kept 10 bases outside the gene matches. The CDR3 extends over 15 amino acids. CDR3 coding DNA: TGCGCCAGCAGCTCGACTCCCGGGACAGGGTCCGAGCAGTACTTC. Its translation: CASSSTPGTGSEQYF. Complete variable domain (other parts from reference TRBV5-1 and TRBJ2-7): KAGVTQTPRYLIKTRGQQVTLSCSPISGHRSVSWYQQTPGQGLQFLFEYFSETQRNKGNFPGRFSGRQFSNSRSEMNVSTLELGDSALYLCASSSTPGTGSEQYFGPGTRLTVT.

At least ten counts were recorded for this clonotype. One junction end disagrees with the germline gene, perhaps due to a read error. This chain uses TRBV7-9 with TRBJ1-1; D might be TRBD1 (5 bases). CDR3 length: 12 amino acids. Germline CDR1 and CDR2: SEHNR and FQNEAQ (reference sequence). The CDR3 DNA sequence: TGTGCCAGCAGCTTAGTAGGGACCAGCCATGACTTT. Translating gives CASSLVGTSHDF.

This clonotype has ten or more counts. V usage is TRBV2 and J usage is TRBJ1-2; no clear D gene. V lost 3 bases to trimming and J lost 4 bases, with 9 bases between them. Germline assignment: CDR1 SNHLY and CDR2 FYNNEI. The CDR3 is made up of 13 amino acids. CDR3 amino acids: CASSDPAFYGYTF. The CDR3 region has the DNA TGTGCCAGCAGTGATCCAGCTTTCTATGGCTACACCTTC.

The chain recombines TRBV3-1 with TRBJ2-1, with a possible D match to TRBD2 (6 bases). The CDR3 extends over 15 amino acids. Deletions cut 1 base from V and 5 bases from J, with 12 bases between. The germline gives CDR1 LGHDT, CDR2 YNNKEL (reference sequence). As DNA, the CDR3 is TGTGCCAGCAGCCAAGTTCTGGCGGGAAACAATGAGCAGTTCTTC. Its protein is CASSQVLAGNNEQFF.

CDR3 in amino acids: CASSVVGTGISSEQFF. In DNA form, the CDR3 reads TGTGCCAGCAGCGTAGTAGGGACAGGGATCTCCTCTGAGCAGTTCTTC. The chain employs TRBV9 and TRBJ2-1; 9 bases are a match to TRBD1. The V gene's germline CDR1 is SGDLS and CDR2 YYNGEE. The CDR3 consists of 16 residues. J lost 9 bases, V lost 0 bases, and 10 bases had no gene match.

Only a few counts were recorded for this clonotype. The CDR3 nucleotides are TGCGCCAGCAGCCCTATTCGGGGTAGAGAAAAACTGTTTTTT. This sequence encodes CASSPIRGREKLFF. The chain has TRBV4-1 and TRBJ1-4; D is unresolved. Per germline, CDR1 MGHRA and CDR2 YSYEKL. Between the trimmed V and J ends, which lost 4 bases and 8 bases, there was a span of 14 bases. The CDR3 totals 14 residues.

This clonotype qualifies as medium-sized. This CDR3 reads CASSPASSGGQGRGYTF. The CDR3 DNA reads as TGTGCCAGCAGCCCAGCATCCTCTGGGGGGCAGGGAAGGGGCTACACCTTC. The chain carries TRBV7-2 and TRBJ1-2, with D tentatively TRBD1 (6 bases). Germline V gives CDR1 SGHTA, CDR2 FQGNSA. With 5 bases removed from V and 8 bases from J, the gap between germline ends came to 27 bases. The CDR3 totals 17 residues.

The chain recombines TRBV6-2 or TRBV6-3 with TRBJ2-7; D is perhaps TRBD1 or TRBD2 (5 bases each). V was cut by 2 bases and J by 9 bases, with 8 bases left in between. Germline V CDR1 and CDR2: MNHEY, SVGEGT. The CDR3 has 11 residues. The CDR3 here is CASSYGGPQYF. CDR3 coding DNA: TGTGCCAGCAGTTACGGGGGACCGCAGTACTTC.

In this sample, this clonotype turned up many times. The genes are TRBV19 and TRBJ2-6, with a tentative D call TRBD1 (5 bases). CDR1 is LNHDA, CDR2 SQIVND, per germline (reference sequence). This CDR3 region has 20 residues. Trimming took 4 bases from V and 2 from J, leaving 24 bases between them. The CDR3 here is CASSTTDTDVRWTGANVLTF. CDR3 bases: TGTGCCAGTAGTACGACGGACACGGACGTTCGTTGGACTGGGGCCAACGTCCTGACTTTC.

This clonotype was detected only a few times. The rearrangement uses TRBV5-1 and TRBJ2-1, with unresolved D. This CDR3 comprises 15 residues. Germline loops: CDR1 SGHRS, CDR2 YFSETQ. Trimming removed 0 bases from V and 7 bases from J, with 14 bases in between. CDR3 protein: CASSLAGAPENEQFF. The CDR3 DNA reads as TGCGCCAGCAGCTTGGCCGGCGCCCCAGAGAATGAGCAGTTCTTC.

The sample holds many counts of this clonotype. This chain joins TRBV20-1 and TRBJ1-6; D gene unclear. The germline V gene has CDR1 DFQATT and CDR2 SNEGSKA (reference sequence). The V gene lost 2 bases and the J gene lost 4 bases, with 12 bases spanning the gap. This CDR3 spans 15 amino acids. The CDR3 DNA sequence: TGCAGTGCTAGACAGGTTTTGAGTTATAATTCACCCCTCCACTTT. Translating it yields CSARQVLSYNSPLHF.

Only a few counts were recorded for this clonotype. The V call is TRBV3-1, the J call TRBJ1-2; tentatively, D is TRBD1 (6 bases). CDR3 size: 14 residues. V was clipped by 3 bases and J by 7 bases, with 15 bases between them. In germline, CDR1 is LGHDT, CDR2 YNNKEL (reference sequence). The CDR3 coding sequence is TGTGCCAGCAGCCAGGGGGGGCTAAACGGTGGCTACACCTTC. Translation: CASSQGGLNGGYTF.

This clonotype was counted many times. The V gene is TRBV7-9, the J gene TRBJ1-2; no clear D gene. CDR3 length equals 12 residues. Germline loops: CDR1 SEHNR, CDR2 FQNEAQ (reference sequence). Here the CDR3 reads CAADGTDYGYTF. DNA of the CDR3: TGTGCGGCGGACGGTACGGACTATGGCTACACCTTC.

The gene calls are TRBV6-1 and TRBJ1-2; unclear D gene. V gave up 8 bases and J gave up 0 bases, with 10 bases separating them. The CDR3 is made up of 13 amino acids. The germline V gene has CDR1 MNHNS and CDR2 SASEGT. The CDR3 DNA is TGTGCCAGCGTGATTAGTACTAACTATGGCTACACCTTC. This gives the protein CASVISTNYGYTF.

This clonotype was found many times. The genes are TRBV6-5 and TRBJ2-6; no definite D call. Germline V CDR1 and CDR2: MNHEY, SVGAGI. The CDR3 runs to 13 residues. The V gene lost 6 bases and the J gene lost 1 base, with 4 bases spanning the gap. The CDR3 is CASRTSGANVLTF. CDR3 in DNA: TGTGCCAGCAGGACTTCTGGGGCCAACGTCCTGACTTTC.

In this sample, this clonotype turned up a few times. V is TRBV10-3 and J is TRBJ2-7, with 12 bases matching TRBD2. The CDR3 has 15 amino acids. Trimming took 7 bases from V and 2 from J; bases not matched to a gene: 6. Germline assignment: CDR1 ENHRY and CDR2 SYGVKD. CDR3 protein: CAIKLAGGETYEQYF. The CDR3 DNA follows: TGTGCCATCAAACTAGCGGGGGGCGAAACCTACGAGCAGTACTTC.

The chain uses TRBV6-1 and TRBJ2-6; D is ambiguous. V was trimmed by 4 bases and J by 0 bases, leaving 7 bases between them. Germline CDR1 is MNHNS and CDR2 is SASEGT. The CDR3 extends over 15 amino acids. CDR3 loop: CASSGGSSGANVLTF. The DNA of the CDR3 is TGTGCCAGCAGTGGTGGGTCCTCTGGGGCCAACGTCCTGACTTTC.

This clonotype was seen repeatedly, ten times or more. The J gene is TRBJ2-1, the V gene TRBV6-5; 10 bases map to TRBD1. Germline V gives CDR1 MNHEY, CDR2 SVGAGI. J was trimmed by 7 bases and V by 4 bases; bases with no gene match: 4. The length of the CDR3 is 14 residues. The CDR3 nucleotides are TGTGCCAGCAGTTCCGGGACAGGGGAAAATGAGCAGTTCTTC. Protein product: CASSSGTGENEQFF.

This clonotype has only a few counts. One end of the junction is discordant with germline, which a read error may explain. The chain employs TRBV20-1 and TRBJ2-7, with 10 positions matching TRBD2. This CDR3 is built from 11 residues. Germline V CDR1 and CDR2: DFQATT, SNEGSKA (reference sequence). The CDR3, as DNA: TGCAGTGCTAGGCCATCCGGGACTAGCGTCTTC. Translation: CSARPSGTSVF.

This clonotype was counted many times. The CDR3 sequence: CASSLARMNTEAFF. The DNA of the CDR3 is TGCGCCAGCAGCTTGGCCAGAATGAACACTGAAGCTTTCTTT. This chain uses TRBV5-1 with TRBJ1-1; unclear D gene. Germline CDR1 is SGHRS and CDR2 is YFSETQ. CDR3 length equals 14 residues. Trimming shortened V by 0 bases and J by 0 bases, and 6 bases separated the two germline ends.

This clonotype appeared many times. The chain carries TRBV29-1 and TRBJ1-4; tentatively, D is TRBD1 (5 bases). Germline V gives CDR1 SQVTM, CDR2 ANQGSEA. Trimming stripped 6 bases from V and 5 bases from J, with 13 bases between. The CDR3 consists of 13 residues. CDR3 protein: CSVISGVNEKLFF. The CDR3 DNA reads TGCAGCGTCATCTCGGGGGTCAATGAAAAACTGTTTTTT. Variable domain in full (rest from reference TRBV29-1 and TRBJ1-4): SAVISQKPSRDICQRGTSLTIQCQVDSQVTMMFWYRQQPGQSLTLIATANQGSEATYESGFVIDKFPISRPNLTFSTLTVSNMSPEDSSIYLCSVISGVNEKLFFGSGTQLSVL.

This clonotype has a count of ten or more. J is TRBJ1-2 and V is TRBV12-3 or TRBV12-4; possible D gene TRBD1, 5 bases. V was pared by 4 bases and J by 1 base, with 16 bases between. The CDR3 is 16 residues long. The CDR3 reads CASSSPVGVFNYGYTF. The CDR3, as DNA: TGTGCCAGCAGTTCCCCCGTGGGGGTGTTTAACTATGGCTACACCTTC.

The table lists this clonotype with many counts. The rearrangement joins TRBV9 to TRBJ2-5, with 8 bases that match TRBD1. Germline assignment: CDR1 SGDLS and CDR2 YYNGEE. Trimming removed 6 bases from V and 4 bases from J; junction bases left unmatched: 8. The CDR3 length is 14 residues. CDR3 residues: CASTPGGTGETQYF. The CDR3 region has the DNA TGTGCCAGCACCCCTGGGGGGACAGGAGAGACCCAGTACTTC.

Concerning this clonotype: A junction end diverges from the germline sequence, so it may reflect a read error. The genes are TRBV6-5 and TRBJ1-1; TRBD1 aligns across 7 bases. In germline, CDR1 is MNHEY, CDR2 SVGAGI. The CDR3 loop spans 14 amino acids. CDR3 DNA sequence: TGTGCCAGCAGCTACTTCACAGGGGACACTGAAGCTTTCTTT. It translates to CASSYFTGDTEAFF.

This chain joins TRBV7-2 and TRBJ2-3; the match to TRBD2 covers 11 bases. J gave up 1 base and V 3 bases, and 0 bases lay outside the gene matches. The length of the CDR3 is 15 residues. CDR1 is SGHTA, CDR2 FQGNSA, per germline. CDR3 sequence reads: CASSLTSGGTDTQYF. Written as DNA, the CDR3 is TGTGCCAGCAGCTTGACTAGCGGGGGCACAGATACGCAGTATTTT. The full variable domain, with the rest looked up from reference TRBV7-2 and TRBJ2-3, is GAGVSQSPSNKVTEKGKDVELRCDPISGHTALYWYRQSLGQGLEFLIYFQGNSAPDKSGLPSDRFSAERTGGSVSTLTIQRTQQEDSAVYLCASSLTSGGTDTQYFGPGTRLTVL.

This clonotype was seen repeatedly, ten times or more. The chain links TRBV5-1 to TRBJ2-1; TRBD2 agrees at 9 bases. This CDR3 spans 15 amino acids. Germline CDR1 reads SGHRS; CDR2 reads YFSETQ. Germline trimming cut 0 bases from V and 6 bases from J; bases unmatched to any gene: 4. The CDR3 DNA sequence: TGCGCCAGCAGCTTGGAAACTAGCGGGTTCAATGAGCAGTTCTTC. Translated, it gives CASSLETSGFNEQFF. Supplemented by reference TRBV5-1 and TRBJ2-1, the full variable domain reads KAGVTQTPRYLIKTRGQQVTLSCSPISGHRSVSWYQQTPGQGLQFLFEYFSETQRNKGNFPGRFSGRQFSNSRSEMNVSTLELGDSALYLCASSLETSGFNEQFFGPGTRLTVL.

This clonotype was counted ten times or more. The chain has TRBV24-1 and TRBJ1-1; perhaps TRBD1 as D (5 bases). Germline CDR1 KGHDR, CDR2 SFDVKD. CDR3 size: 21 residues. The V and J ends lost 1 base and 2 bases respectively, with 28 bases between them. The CDR3 here is CATSDFGQGTGLRHSNTEAFF. DNA for the CDR3: TGTGCCACCAGTGATTTCGGGCAGGGCACGGGCTTGAGACACTCAAACACTGAAGCTTTCTTT.

In this sample, this clonotype turned up many times. The chain couples TRBV7-2 to TRBJ2-1, with 9 bases fitting TRBD2. The V segment lost 1 base and the J segment 6 bases; nucleotides outside the gene matches: 4. CDR3 length: 15 amino acids. From germline, CDR1 is SGHTA and CDR2 FQGNSA. In nucleotides, the CDR3 is TGTGCCAGCAGCTTAGTTCCGACTAGCGGCAATGAGCAGTTCTTC. Translating gives CASSLVPTSGNEQFF.

This clonotype appeared many times. The chain uses TRBV7-8 and TRBJ2-5; the match to TRBD2 covers 9 bases. Losses at the gene ends were 5 bases for V and 4 bases for J; bases not matched to a gene: 8. CDR1 is SGHVS, CDR2 FQNEAQ, per germline. The CDR3 has 15 residues. DNA of the CDR3: TGTGCCAGCAGCATGCCCGGGACTAGCTTAGAGACCCAGTACTTC. Translation gives CASSMPGTSLETQYF.